This is a list of T cell receptor beta chains from one sample in a study of STAT5B mutations in CD4+ large granular lymphocyte leukemia. Assay: immunoSEQ multiplex PCR; the TCRdb copy retains only in-frame clones and omits some. Of 35,000 to 45,000 clones listed, 86% are singletons. What was sequenced was CD4+ T cells from blood buffy coats. These receptors were collected from a human donor in good health. Both conserved end residues are part of each CDR3. Fields, in order: clone size, J gene, D gene, V gene, CDR3 protein, CDR3 DNA. The D gene is left open where the match is weak. Where a row states a size, it is once, few, many or the class of an expanded clone; other rows omit it.

size: NA
J: TRBJ2-5
D: TRBD2
V: TRBV27
CDR3: CASSGLAGAETQYF
DNA: TGTGCCAGCAGTGGACTAGCGGGAGCGGAGACCCAGTACTTC

size: NA
J: TRBJ1-1
D: NA
V: TRBV9
CDR3: CASSVVRENTEAFF
DNA: TGTGCCAGCAGCGTAGTAAGGGAGAACACTGAAGCTTTCTTT

size: NA
J: TRBJ2-1
D: NA
V: TRBV28
CDR3: CASSPGLREQFF
DNA: TGTGCCAGCAGTCCGGGTCTGAGAGAGCAGTTCTTC

size: NA
J: TRBJ2-2
D: TRBD2
V: TRBV19
CDR3: CASSMNLAGDKLFF
DNA: TGTGCCAGTAGTATGAATCTAGCGGGAGATAAGCTGTTTTTT

size: NA
J: TRBJ2-2
D: TRBD1
V: TRBV6-6
CDR3: CASSYSGQGRGGELFF
DNA: TGTGCCAGCAGTTACTCTGGACAGGGCCGTGGTGGGGAGCTGTTTTTT

size: NA
J: TRBJ1-4
D: TRBD1
V: TRBV5-1
CDR3: CASREQGPNEKLFF
DNA: TGCGCCAGCAGGGAACAGGGGCCTAATGAAAAACTGTTTTTT

size: few
J: TRBJ2-5
D: TRBD1
V: TRBV7-9
CDR3: CASGDSETQYF
DNA: TGTGCCAGCGGGGACAGTGAGACCCAGTACTTC

size: NA
J: TRBJ2-7
D: NA
V: TRBV30
CDR3: CAWSKWQSLSYEQYF
DNA: TGTGCCTGGAGTAAGTGGCAGAGCCTCTCCTACGAGCAGTACTTC

size: NA
J: TRBJ2-3
D: TRBD2
V: TRBV7-7
CDR3: CASSLGLASTDTQYF
DNA: TGTGCCAGCAGCTTGGGACTAGCGAGCACAGATACGCAGTATTTT

size: NA
J: TRBJ2-5
D: NA
V: TRBV4-3
CDR3: CASSQGTLTKGETQYF
DNA: TGCGCCAGCAGCCAAGGCACACTAACAAAGGGGGAGACCCAGTACTTC

size: NA
J: TRBJ1-5
D: TRBD1
V: TRBV19
CDR3: CASSGRTGVVTISNQPQHF
DNA: TGTGCCAGTAGTGGTCGGACAGGAGTGGTAACTATCAGCAATCAGCCCCAGCATTTT

size: NA
J: TRBJ1-4
D: TRBD1
V: TRBV15
CDR3: CATSRDRQGLEKLFF
DNA: TGTGCCACCAGCAGAGATCGACAGGGTTTGGAAAAACTGTTTTTT

size: NA
J: TRBJ2-1
D: TRBD2
V: TRBV15
CDR3: CATSRGASGSTEQFF
DNA: TGTGCCACCAGCAGAGGGGCTAGCGGGAGCACTGAGCAGTTCTTC

size: NA
J: TRBJ2-5
D: NA
V: TRBV14
CDR3: CASSRGTLETQYF
DNA: TGTGCCAGCAGCCGCGGGACGCTCGAGACCCAGTACTTC

size: NA
J: TRBJ2-3
D: TRBD2
V: TRBV30
CDR3: CAWSVGLSGNPDTQYF
DNA: TGTGCCTGGAGTGTAGGACTAAGCGGGAACCCAGATACGCAGTATTTT

size: NA
J: TRBJ1-1
D: NA
V: TRBV6-1
CDR3: CASSEVPDRNTEAFF
DNA: TGTGCCAGCAGTGAAGTTCCGGACAGGAACACTGAAGCTTTCTTT

size: NA
J: TRBJ1-1
D: NA
V: TRBV7-8
CDR3: CASSLYMNTEAFF
DNA: TGTGCCAGCAGCTTATACATGAACACTGAAGCTTTCTTT

size: once
J: TRBJ2-7
D: TRBD2
V: TRBV18
CDR3: CASSRALAGAVYEQYF
DNA: TGTGCCAGCTCCCGGGCCCTGGCGGGAGCGGTATACGAGCAGTACTTC

size: NA
J: TRBJ2-4
D: NA
V: TRBV14
CDR3: CASSQAWGKNIQYF
DNA: TGTGCCAGCAGCCAAGCTTGGGGCAAAAACATTCAGTACTTC

size: NA
J: TRBJ2-7
D: TRBD1
V: TRBV27
CDR3: CASRRQGTNYEQYF
DNA: TGTGCCAGTAGAAGACAGGGTACCAACTACGAGCAGTACTTC

size: few
J: TRBJ1-1
D: NA
V: TRBV19
CDR3: CASSSNRGGEAFF
DNA: TGTGCCAGTAGTTCCAACCGGGGGGGTGAAGCTTTCTTT

size: NA
J: TRBJ2-1
D: TRBD2
V: TRBV18
CDR3: CASSPTGRYEQFF
DNA: TGTGCCAGCTCACCAACCGGGAGGTATGAGCAGTTCTTC

size: NA
J: TRBJ2-7
D: NA
V: TRBV14
CDR3: CASSQDRGGSRARGFLEYEQYF
DNA: TGTGCCAGCAGCCAAGACAGGGGCGGGAGCCGGGCTCGGGGTTTTCTCGAATACGAGCAGTACTTC

size: once
J: TRBJ2-1
D: NA
V: TRBV4-2
CDR3: CASSQEWRLSANEQFF
DNA: TGTGCCAGCAGCCAAGAATGGCGGTTATCGGCCAATGAGCAGTTCTTC

size: NA
J: TRBJ2-1
D: TRBD1
V: TRBV7-9
CDR3: CASSSGQGAYNEQFF
DNA: TGTGCCAGCAGCTCGGGACAGGGCGCCTACAATGAGCAGTTCTTC

size: few
J: TRBJ2-7
D: TRBD2
V: TRBV7-2
CDR3: CASSPPWAGGGYEQYF
DNA: TGTGCCAGCAGCCCTCCATGGGCGGGAGGGGGCTACGAGCAGTACTTC

size: NA
J: TRBJ2-2
D: NA
V: TRBV7-3
CDR3: CASSSTTRGTGELFF
DNA: TGTGCCAGCAGCTCGACGACTAGGGGCACCGGGGAGCTGTTTTTT

size: once
J: TRBJ2-3
D: NA
V: TRBV29-1
CDR3: CSVEAQGGDTQYF
DNA: TGCAGCGTTGAAGCACAGGGTGGAGATACGCAGTATTTT

size: NA
J: TRBJ2-2
D: NA
V: TRBV27
CDR3: CASSPLASGTTGELFF
DNA: TGTGCCAGCAGTCCCCTTGCCTCCGGGACAACCGGGGAGCTGTTTTTT

size: NA
J: TRBJ2-1
D: TRBD2
V: TRBV7-8
CDR3: CASSPDPLADNEQFF
DNA: TGTGCCAGCAGCCCCGACCCTCTAGCGGACAATGAGCAGTTCTTC

size: once
J: TRBJ2-7
D: TRBD2
V: TRBV7-2
CDR3: CASSLAGGPSYEQYF
DNA: TGTGCCAGCAGCTTGGCGGGAGGGCCGAGCTACGAGCAGTACTTC

size: NA
J: TRBJ2-7
D: TRBD2
V: TRBV7-2
CDR3: CASSSHRASGNYEQYF
DNA: TGTGCCAGCAGCTCCCACCGGGCTAGCGGGAACTACGAGCAGTACTTC

size: NA
J: TRBJ2-2
D: NA
V: TRBV7-2
CDR3: CASSLARTDGGELFF
DNA: TGTGCCAGCAGCTTAGCACGGACGGACGGCGGGGAGCTGTTTTTT

size: NA
J: TRBJ2-2
D: TRBD2
V: TRBV19
CDR3: CASATSGYNTGELFF
DNA: TGTGCCAGTGCGACTAGCGGGTACAACACCGGGGAGCTGTTTTTT

size: NA
J: TRBJ2-3
D: TRBD1
V: TRBV2
CDR3: CASSEDGQGGTDTQYF
DNA: TGTGCCAGCAGTGAAGATGGACAGGGAGGCACAGATACGCAGTATTTT

size: NA
J: TRBJ1-4
D: NA
V: TRBV7-9
CDR3: CASSPRTADPGKLFF
DNA: TGTGCCAGCAGCCCAAGAACAGCGGACCCCGGAAAACTGTTTTTT

size: NA
J: TRBJ2-5
D: TRBD2
V: TRBV2
CDR3: CASSDSGRVLETQYF
DNA: TGTGCCAGCAGTGATAGCGGGAGGGTGTTGGAGACCCAGTACTTC

size: NA
J: TRBJ1-1
D: NA
V: TRBV14
CDR3: CASSQDSRPNTEAFF
DNA: TGTGCCAGCAGCCAAGATTCCCGGCCGAACACTGAAGCTTTCTTT

size: NA
J: TRBJ2-7
D: NA
V: TRBV7-8
CDR3: CASSLSSGHYEQYF
DNA: TGTGCCAGCAGCTTATCATCGGGGCACTACGAGCAGTACTTC

size: NA
J: TRBJ2-7
D: TRBD2
V: TRBV15
CDR3: CATSVRTSGAYEQYF
DNA: TGTGCCACCAGCGTGCGGACTAGCGGGGCCTACGAGCAGTACTTC

size: NA
J: TRBJ2-1
D: NA
V: TRBV11-3
CDR3: CASSSGHSGSYNEQFF
DNA: TGTGCCAGCAGCTCGGGACACTCAGGCTCCTACAATGAGCAGTTCTTC

size: once
J: TRBJ1-1
D: NA
V: TRBV6-5
CDR3: CASSRNSTANTEAFF
DNA: TGTGCCAGCAGTAGAAACTCGACAGCGAACACTGAAGCTTTCTTT

size: NA
J: TRBJ1-2
D: TRBD1
V: TRBV6-1
CDR3: CASSGTGADYGYTF
DNA: TGTGCCAGCAGCGGGACAGGCGCTGACTATGGCTACACCTTC

size: NA
J: TRBJ2-3
D: TRBD2
V: TRBV5-4
CDR3: CASSLTSGINTDTQYF
DNA: TGTGCCAGCAGCTTGACTAGCGGTATCAACACAGATACGCAGTATTTT

size: NA
J: TRBJ1-2
D: TRBD1
V: TRBV7-3
CDR3: CASSRGTGDGYTF
DNA: TGTGCCAGCAGCCGGGGGACAGGGGATGGCTACACCTTC

size: NA
J: TRBJ2-7
D: NA
V: TRBV6-5
CDR3: CASSLTSDTYEQYF
DNA: TGTGCCAGCAGTTTAACGTCAGATACCTACGAGCAGTACTTC

size: NA
J: TRBJ1-1
D: TRBD1
V: TRBV29-1
CDR3: CSVGGLDRGREAFF
DNA: TGCAGCGTTGGGGGGCTGGACAGGGGGCGGGAGGCTTTCTTT

size: NA
J: TRBJ1-2
D: NA
V: TRBV4-1
CDR3: CASSHGGGDYGYTF
DNA: TGCGCCAGCAGCCATGGGGGGGGCGACTATGGCTACACCTTC

size: NA
J: TRBJ2-7
D: NA
V: TRBV11-3
CDR3: CASSLGGGYEQYF
DNA: TGTGCCAGCAGCTTGGGAGGGGGCTACGAGCAGTACTTC

size: NA
J: TRBJ2-3
D: NA
V: TRBV4-1
CDR3: CASSQDTGYLPTDTQYF
DNA: TGCGCCAGCAGCCAAGATACCGGGTATCTACCCACAGATACGCAGTATTTT

size: NA
J: TRBJ2-6
D: NA
V: TRBV5-1
CDR3: CASSMGGFFSGANVLTF
DNA: TGCGCCAGCAGCATGGGGGGATTCTTTTCCGGGGCCAACGTCCTGACTTTC

size: NA
J: TRBJ1-2
D: TRBD1
V: TRBV6-1
CDR3: CASSARTGGDYGYTF
DNA: TGTGCCAGCAGTGCCCGGACAGGGGGGGACTATGGCTACACCTTC

size: NA
J: TRBJ1-2
D: TRBD1
V: TRBV29-1
CDR3: CSVVRWTGQDRYTF
DNA: TGCAGCGTTGTCCGATGGACAGGGCAAGATCGCTACACCTTC

size: NA
J: TRBJ1-2
D: TRBD1
V: TRBV28
CDR3: CASTQGDRFYYGYTF
DNA: TGTGCCAGCACCCAGGGGGACAGGTTCTACTATGGCTACACCTTC

size: once
J: TRBJ1-4
D: NA
V: TRBV5-4
CDR3: CASSLDPLGEKLFF
DNA: TGTGCCAGCAGCTTGGACCCGCTCGGAGAAAAACTGTTTTTT